This T cell receptor (beta chain) comes out of a study of T cells expressing NK-cell markers. TCRdb re-called the 5' RACE reads; every CDR3 protein appears as one record, without DNA. The sample data list roughly 450,000 distinct CDR3 sequences. This CDR3 has 17 residues. The V gene's germline CDR1 is SGHVS and CDR2 FQNEAQ. The sample consisted of blood T cells: a sorted CD56 or NKG2C T cell subset, CD4+ or CD8+ T cells, or bulk PBMC T cells (not recorded which). This clonotype was sampled from a woman aged 50 to 65 in good health. The chain uses TRBV7-8 and TRBJ2-3; absent DNA, TCRdb's TRBD1 call cannot be checked. The CDR3 reads CASSSRLVAPSTDTQYF.